These T cell receptor beta chains were read from a single sample in a study of graft-versus-host responses after intestinal transplantation. Clones were sequenced by immunoSEQ multiplex PCR, and TCRdb holds only the in-frame ones, with some missing. The sample consists of 3,500 to 4,500 clones, roughly three quarters of them appearing once. This material consisted of ileum tissue, taken approximately 51 weeks after intestinal transplantation. Source of these receptors: a human patient who received an intestinal transplant, so some T cells may come from the graft donor. CDR3s include the opening cysteine and the closing phenylalanine or tryptophan. A D gene is named only where the DNA matches it firmly. Only some rows state a clone size, as once, few, many or a class for expanded clones.

j_gene | abundance | d_gene | v_gene | CDR3aa | CDR3nt
TRBJ2-3 | - | - | TRBV5-1 | CASSLVQGGDTQYF | TGCGCCAGCAGCTTGGTGCAGGGAGGTGATACGCAGTATTTT
TRBJ2-6 | - | - | TRBV4-2 | CASSQDGLSGANVLTF | TGTGCCAGCAGCCAAGACGGGTTGTCTGGGGCCAACGTCCTGACTTTC
TRBJ1-6 | - | - | TRBV19 | CASNLARYNSPLHF | TGTGCCAGTAATTTGGCCAGATATAATTCACCCCTCCACTTT
TRBJ2-7 | - | - | TRBV27 | CASSSGRGHNEQYF | TGTGCCAGCTCGTCCGGGAGGGGGCATAACGAGCAGTACTTC
TRBJ2-3 | - | - | TRBV19 | CASSMGRIRGDTQYF | TGTGCCAGTAGTATGGGTAGGATTCGGGGTGATACGCAGTATTTT
TRBJ2-3 | - | TRBD2 | TRBV7-8 | CASGRLAESTDTQYF | TGTGCCAGCGGGAGACTAGCGGAGAGCACAGATACGCAGTATTTT
TRBJ1-1 | - | TRBD1 | TRBV5-5 | CASSLLGDQGATEAFF | TGTGCCAGCAGCTTGTTGGGGGACCAGGGGGCTACTGAAGCTTTCTTT
TRBJ1-3 | - | - | TRBV5-6 | CASSSDTSGNTIYF | TGTGCCAGCAGCTCCGACACCTCTGGAAACACCATATATTTT
TRBJ2-3 | - | TRBD2 | TRBV6-4 | CASSGLAGGTDTQYF | TGTGCCAGCAGTGGACTAGCGGGGGGGACAGATACGCAGTATTTT
TRBJ2-1 | - | TRBD2 | TRBV29-1 | CSVVSGGTYNEQFF | TGCAGCGTTGTATCCGGGGGGACCTACAATGAGCAGTTCTTC
TRBJ2-2 | - | - | TRBV10-3 | CAISESKNTGELFF | TGTGCCATCAGTGAGTCCAAGAACACCGGGGAGCTGTTTTTT
TRBJ2-1 | - | - | TRBV27 | CASSLRRGAGNEQFF | TGTGCCAGCAGTTTAAGACGGGGGGCCGGAAATGAGCAGTTCTTC
TRBJ2-5 | - | TRBD2 | TRBV6-1 | CASSESPSGGEQETQYF | TGTGCCAGCAGTGAATCCCCCAGCGGGGGGGAACAAGAGACCCAGTACTTC
TRBJ1-1 | - | TRBD1 | TRBV29-1 | CSVTGQGGEAFF | TGCAGCGTTACGGGACAGGGGGGAGAAGCTTTCTTT
TRBJ1-3 | - | - | TRBV2 | CASSDRAGGNTIYF | TGTGCCAGCAGTGACCGCGCGGGAGGAAACACCATATATTTT
TRBJ2-1 | once | - | TRBV12-2 | CASRTGVDYDNEQFF | TGTGCAAGTCGCACGGGGGTGGATTACGACAATGAGCAGTTCTTC